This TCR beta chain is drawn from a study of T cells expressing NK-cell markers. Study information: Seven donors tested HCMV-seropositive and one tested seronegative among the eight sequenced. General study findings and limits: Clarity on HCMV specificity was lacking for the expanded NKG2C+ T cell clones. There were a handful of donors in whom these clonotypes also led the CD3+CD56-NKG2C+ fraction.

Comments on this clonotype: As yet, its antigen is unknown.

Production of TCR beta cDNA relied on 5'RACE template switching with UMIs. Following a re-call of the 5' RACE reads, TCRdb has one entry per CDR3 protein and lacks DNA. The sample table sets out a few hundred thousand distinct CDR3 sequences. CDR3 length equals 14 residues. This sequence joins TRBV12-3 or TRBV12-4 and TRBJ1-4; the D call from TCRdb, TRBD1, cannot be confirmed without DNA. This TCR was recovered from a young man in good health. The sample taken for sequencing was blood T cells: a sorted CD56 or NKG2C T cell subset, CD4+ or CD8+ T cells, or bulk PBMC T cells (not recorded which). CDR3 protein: CASLHRGSNEKLFF.